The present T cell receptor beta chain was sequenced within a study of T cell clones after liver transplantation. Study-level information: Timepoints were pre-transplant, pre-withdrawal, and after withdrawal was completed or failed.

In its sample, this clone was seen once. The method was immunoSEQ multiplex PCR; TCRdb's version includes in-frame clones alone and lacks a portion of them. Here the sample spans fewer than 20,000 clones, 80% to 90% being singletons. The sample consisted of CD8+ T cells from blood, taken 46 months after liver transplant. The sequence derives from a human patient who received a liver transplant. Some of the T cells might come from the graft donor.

Written as DNA, the CDR3 is TGTGCCAGCAGCCCTACCAAAGCTGGGAATCAGCCCCAGCATTTT. Its protein is CASSPTKAGNQPQHF. V is TRBV5-3 and J is TRBJ1-5; D is unresolved. TRBV5-3 is designated an ORF whose function remains uncertain. The CDR3 has 15 residues. Trimming took 8 bases from V and 4 from J, leaving 19 bases between them.